This entry features one T cell receptor (beta chain) sequence. TCRdb's table, derived via immunoSEQ multiplex PCR, lists solely in-frame clones and lacks some. The data hold about 21,000 clones, with roughly two fifths observed a single time. The entry originates in a study of graft-versus-host responses after intestinal transplantation. Whole-study context: Recipients uniformly received anti-thymocyte globulin induction, followed by tacrolimus and steroids for about 3 years.

Investigators plated about 200,000 CFSE-labeled responder cells together with about 200,000 irradiated stimulator cells labeled with violet dye. Once the reaction had ended, proliferating CFSE-low CD3+CD4+ and CD3+CD8+ responders were sorted. Study-wide findings and caveats: Some GvH clones appeared in ileal mucosa or blood before recipient bone marrow.

The length of the CDR3 is 14 residues. In germline, CDR1 is MNHEY, CDR2 SVGAGI. Germline trimming cut 6 bases from V and 3 bases from J; bases unmatched to any gene: 6. The chain is built from TRBV6-5 and TRBJ2-7, with 9 bases aligning to TRBD2. The sequencing used alloreactive CD8+ T cells from a mixed lymphocyte reaction culture, collected before intestinal transplant. Documented subset: CFSE-low proliferating T cells sorted from approximately six-day pre-transplant mixed lymphocyte reaction (GvH or HvG direction). The origin of this receptor is a human patient who received an intestinal transplant. The CDR3 is CASRVSGSYYEQYF. The CDR3 nucleotides are TGTGCCAGCAGGGTTAGCGGGAGTTACTACGAGCAGTACTTC.